This T cell receptor (beta chain) is drawn from a study of beta chain features in type 1 diabetes. For this clone: The antigen remains undetermined.

Sequencing targeted expressed TCRB transcripts, as all isolated RNA had been reverse transcribed. TCRdb keeps only in-frame clones here, not all; method: immunoSEQ multiplex PCR. The sample has hundreds of thousands of clones, about an eighth seen once. Points from the study as a whole: TCRB CDR3s from Type 1 diabetes patients were moderately but significantly shorter in all four CD4+ subsets.

All sorted populations exceeded 95% purity. The CDR3 length is 15 residues. Germline CDR1 is SGHDT and CDR2 is YYEEEE. V lost 3 bases and J lost 6, with 13 bases in between. The sequence was obtained from a man between 18 and 29 years old with type 1 diabetes. Sample: naive CD4+ T cells from blood. The V and J genes are TRBV5-6 and TRBJ1-6, with D tentatively TRBD1 (5 bases). CDR3 amino acids: CASSSRQLINSPLHF. The CDR3, as DNA: TGTGCCAGCAGCTCTCGACAGTTGATTAATTCACCCCTCCACTTT.